The clone carrying this T cell receptor (beta chain) was found a few times. The antigen is not known. The source of the sample is a study of a mutant IDH1 vaccine in newly diagnosed glioma. Clones were read by immunoSEQ multiplex PCR, and TCRdb kept only the in-frame ones, dropping some. The table has around 54,000 clones, 87% seen once; the top ten hold approximately 1.5%. The time point here: week 23, last vaccination. It was 300 ug of mutant IDH1 20-mer peptide that made up each vaccine dose, given with topical imiquimod. This receptor was identified in a man aged 35 to 55 with glioma. The material sequenced was PBMCs, taken from a glioma patient whose treatment included an IDH1 peptide vaccine.

The CDR3 here is CASSLTTSGGGEQFF. CDR3 nucleotides: TGTGCCAGCAGCTTAACGACTAGCGGAGGGGGGGAGCAGTTCTTC. The V and J genes are TRBV7-3 and TRBJ2-1, with 9 bases matching TRBD2. V dropped 0 bases and J dropped 10; count of bases not matched to a gene: 7. CDR3 length: 15 residues. CDR1 SGHTA and CDR2 FQGTGA come from the germline V gene. Filled out from reference TRBV7-3 and TRBJ2-1, the complete variable domain reads GAGVSQTPSNKVTEKGKYVELRCDPISGHTALYWYRQSLGQGPEFLIYFQGTGAADDSGLPNDRFFAVRPEGSVSTLKIQRTERGDSAVYLCASSLTTSGGGEQFFGPGTRLTVL.